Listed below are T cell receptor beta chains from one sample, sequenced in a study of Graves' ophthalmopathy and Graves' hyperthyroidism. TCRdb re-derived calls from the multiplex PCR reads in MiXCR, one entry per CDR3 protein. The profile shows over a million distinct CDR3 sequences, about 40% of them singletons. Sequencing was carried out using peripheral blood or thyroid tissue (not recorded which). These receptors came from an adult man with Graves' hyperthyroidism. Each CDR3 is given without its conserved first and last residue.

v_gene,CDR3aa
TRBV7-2,ASSQDFTGTNTEAF
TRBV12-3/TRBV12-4,ASSDGTKQETQY
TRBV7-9,ATSRQNGELF
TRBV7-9,ASSLLKTGNTGELF
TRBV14,ASSQGNNEQY
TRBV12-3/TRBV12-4,ASQKTGLTGNTIY
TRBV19,ASSTTGGRFSNQPQH
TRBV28,ASSELKGVGTGELF
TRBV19,ASSRFGETQY
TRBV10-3,AISEISGNTIY
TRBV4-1,ASSQVYSLRAF
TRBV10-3,AIRIHGLNTEAF
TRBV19,ASKNRDRVTEAF
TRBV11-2,ASSFMGVGEQY
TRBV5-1,ASSFFMGVNTEAF
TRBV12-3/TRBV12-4,ASSLGRGGLLETQY
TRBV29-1,SVSERLETQY
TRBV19,ASSIVDRGHSEAF
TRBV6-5,ASSRGQGKNEKLF
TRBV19,ASNRDSDTGELF